The entry below gives a single TCR beta chain sequence along with its context. What it recognizes is unknown. The data were obtained in a study of graft-versus-host responses after intestinal transplantation. Study overall: Transplantation in recipients was multivisceral, liver-intestinal, or isolated intestinal. Whole-study findings and limits: Maximum circulating GvH clone levels tracked with early post-transplant HvG decreases. Marrow from the recipient contained GvH clones, some of which had appeared first in ileum or blood. Graft-versus-host to host-versus-graft clonal ratios in allografts were high in patients with graft-donor T cell macrochimerism.

Germline loops: CDR1 LNHDA, CDR2 SQIVND (reference sequence). The CDR3 is made up of 15 amino acids. J was trimmed by 2 bases and V by 5 bases; bases with no gene match: 7. Only in-frame clones appear in the TCRdb table, and some are missing; sequencing was by immunoSEQ multiplex PCR. The sample holds 55,000 to 75,000 clones; approximately 84% are singletons and the top ten take 0.39%. The chain employs TRBV19 and TRBJ2-3; 7 positions match TRBD2. The sample was unstimulated CD4+ T cells sorted from spleen or lymph node cells, taken before transplant. The sequence derives from a human donor who was the organ donor for an intestinal transplant. CDR3 amino acids: CASSQGEGTTDTQYF. The CDR3 coding sequence is TGTGCCAGTAGTCAAGGGGAGGGGACCACAGATACGCAGTATTTT.